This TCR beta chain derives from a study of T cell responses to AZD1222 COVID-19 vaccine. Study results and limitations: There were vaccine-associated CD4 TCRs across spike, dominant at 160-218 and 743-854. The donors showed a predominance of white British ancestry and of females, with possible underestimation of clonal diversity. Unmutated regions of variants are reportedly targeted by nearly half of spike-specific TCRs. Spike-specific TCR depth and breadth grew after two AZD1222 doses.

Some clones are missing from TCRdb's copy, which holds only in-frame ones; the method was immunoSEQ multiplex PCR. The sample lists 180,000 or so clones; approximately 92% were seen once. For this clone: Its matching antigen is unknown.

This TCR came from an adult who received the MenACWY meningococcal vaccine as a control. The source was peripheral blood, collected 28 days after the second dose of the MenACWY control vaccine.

CDR3 in DNA: TGTGCCAGCAGCTCCCGTTTCGGGGCTGAAGCTTTCTTT. Translated, it gives CASSSRFGAEAFF. V gene TRBV7-2 combines with J gene TRBJ1-1, with D unclear. This CDR3 is built from 13 residues. V was clipped by 4 bases and J by 6 bases, with 12 bases between them. Germline V CDR1 and CDR2: SGHTA, FQGNSA. Full variable domain (remainder filled in from reference TRBV7-2 and TRBJ1-1): GAGVSQSPSNKVTEKGKDVELRCDPISGHTALYWYRQSLGQGLEFLIYFQGNSAPDKSGLPSDRFSAERTGGSVSTLTIQRTQQEDSAVYLCASSSRFGAEAFFGQGTRLTVV.